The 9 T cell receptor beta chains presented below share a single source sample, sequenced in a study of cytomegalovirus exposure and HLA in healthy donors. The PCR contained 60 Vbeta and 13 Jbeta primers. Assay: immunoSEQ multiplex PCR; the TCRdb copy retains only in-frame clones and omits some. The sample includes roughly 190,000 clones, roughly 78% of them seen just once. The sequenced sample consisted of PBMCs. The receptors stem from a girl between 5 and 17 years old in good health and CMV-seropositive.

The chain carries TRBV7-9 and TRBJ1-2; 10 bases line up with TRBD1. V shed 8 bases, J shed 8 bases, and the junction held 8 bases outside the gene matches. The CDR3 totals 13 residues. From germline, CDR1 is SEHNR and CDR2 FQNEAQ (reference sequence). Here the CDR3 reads CASRRQGANGYTF. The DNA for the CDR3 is TGTGCCAGCCGCAGACAGGGGGCGAACGGCTACACCTTC. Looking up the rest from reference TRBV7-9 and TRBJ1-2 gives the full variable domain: DTGVSQNPRHKITKRGQNVTFRCDPISEHNRLYWYRQTLGQGPEFLTYFQNEAQLEKSRLLSDRFSAERPKGSFSTLEIQRTEQGDSAMYLCASRRQGANGYTFGSGTRLTVV.

The CDR3 DNA sequence: TGTGCCAGCAGCTCTCTAGCGGGGGGGTACAATGAGCAGTTCTTC. It codes for CASSSLAGGYNEQFF. The V call is TRBV7-2, the J call TRBJ2-1; TRBD2 matches 12 bases. The CDR3 extends over 15 amino acids. With 4 bases clipped from V and 4 bases from J, the junction kept 2 bases outside the gene matches. CDR1 and CDR2 (germline): SGHTA, FQGNSA. The entire variable domain, with the rest obtained from reference TRBV7-2 and TRBJ2-1, is as follows: GAGVSQSPSNKVTEKGKDVELRCDPISGHTALYWYRQSLGQGLEFLIYFQGNSAPDKSGLPSDRFSAERTGGSVSTLTIQRTQQEDSAVYLCASSSLAGGYNEQFFGPGTRLTVL.

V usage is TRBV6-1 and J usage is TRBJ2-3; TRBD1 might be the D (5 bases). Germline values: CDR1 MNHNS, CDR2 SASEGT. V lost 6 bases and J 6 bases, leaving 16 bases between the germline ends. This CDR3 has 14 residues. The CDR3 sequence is CASRNGFRADTQYF. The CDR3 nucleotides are TGTGCCAGCAGGAACGGGTTCAGGGCGGATACGCAGTATTTT.

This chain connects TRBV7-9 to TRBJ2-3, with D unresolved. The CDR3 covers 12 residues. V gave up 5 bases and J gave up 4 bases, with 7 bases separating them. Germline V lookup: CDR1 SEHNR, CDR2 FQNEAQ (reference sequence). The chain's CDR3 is CASSPIADTQYF. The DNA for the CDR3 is TGTGCCAGCAGCCCCATTGCAGATACGCAGTATTTT. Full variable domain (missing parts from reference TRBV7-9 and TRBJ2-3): DTGVSQNPRHKITKRGQNVTFRCDPISEHNRLYWYRQTLGQGPEFLTYFQNEAQLEKSRLLSDRFSAERPKGSFSTLEIQRTEQGDSAMYLCASSPIADTQYFGPGTRLTVL.

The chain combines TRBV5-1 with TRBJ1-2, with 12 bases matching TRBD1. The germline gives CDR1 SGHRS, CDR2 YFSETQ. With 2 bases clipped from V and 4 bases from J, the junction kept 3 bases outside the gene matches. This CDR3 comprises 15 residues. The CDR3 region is CASSLGTGGAYGYTF. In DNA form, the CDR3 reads TGCGCCAGCAGCTTAGGGACAGGGGGCGCCTATGGCTACACCTTC.

CDR3 protein: CASSHSSGGHNEQFF. The DNA of the CDR3 is TGCGCCAGCAGCCACAGTAGCGGGGGTCACAATGAGCAGTTCTTC. The chain links TRBV4-3 to TRBJ2-1; 9 nucleotides agree with TRBD2. The CDR3 extends over 15 amino acids. V trimming: 3 bases; J trimming: 5 bases; junction bases outside the gene matches: 5. In germline, CDR1 is LGHNA, CDR2 YSLEER.

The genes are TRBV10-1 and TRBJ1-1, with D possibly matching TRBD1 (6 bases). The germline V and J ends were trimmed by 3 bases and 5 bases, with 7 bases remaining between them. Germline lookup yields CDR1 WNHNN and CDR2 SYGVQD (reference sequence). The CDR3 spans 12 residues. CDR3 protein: CASSEGTTEAFF. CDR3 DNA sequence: TGCGCCAGCAGTGAAGGGACAACTGAAGCTTTCTTT.

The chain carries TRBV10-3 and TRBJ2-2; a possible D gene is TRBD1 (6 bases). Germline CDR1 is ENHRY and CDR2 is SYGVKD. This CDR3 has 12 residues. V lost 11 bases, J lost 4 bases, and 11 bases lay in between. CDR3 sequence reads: CAAKGGTGELFF. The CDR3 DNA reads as TGTGCCGCCAAAGGGGGCACCGGGGAGCTGTTTTTT.

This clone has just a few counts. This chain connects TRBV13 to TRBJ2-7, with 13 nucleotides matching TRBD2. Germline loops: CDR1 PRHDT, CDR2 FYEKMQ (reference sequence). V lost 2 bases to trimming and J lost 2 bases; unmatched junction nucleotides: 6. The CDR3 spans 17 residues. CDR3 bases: TGTGCCAGCAGCTTACTCGGGACTAGCGGGACAACCTACGAGCAGTACTTC. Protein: CASSLLGTSGTTYEQYF. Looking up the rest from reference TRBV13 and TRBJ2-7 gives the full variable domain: AAGVIQSPRHLIKEKRETATLKCYPIPRHDTVYWYQQGPGQDPQFLISFYEKMQSDKGSIPDRFSAQQFSDYHSELNMSSLELGDSALYFCASSLLGTSGTTYEQYFGPGTRLTVT.